This T cell receptor beta chain was captured by sequencing in a study of T-cell memory formation after mild COVID-19. MiXCR, applied by TCRdb to the 5' RACE reads, yields one record per CDR3 protein. The sample contains under 400,000 distinct CDR3 sequences, more than 20% of which appear only once. General study results and limits: Clones which contracted sat mainly in CM and EM if CD4+, and in EMRA if CD8+. Still unconfirmed is whether the second-wave clones peaking on day 37 recognized SARS-CoV-2.

Concerning this clonotype itself: The antigen is unknown.

The sequenced sample consisted of PBMCs or a T cell subset sorted from them (not recorded which). This receptor was obtained from an adult woman who had mild COVID-19 (a few samples of this study predate the infection). Cell type and time point are not known.

The CDR3 DNA follows: TGTGCCAGTAGTATCGCAGCAATGAACACTGAAGCTTTCTTT. This sequence encodes CASSIAAMNTEAFF. This chain links TRBV19 with TRBJ1-1, with D uncertain. V was cut by 3 bases and J by 0 bases, with 8 bases left in between. Germline CDR1 reads LNHDA; CDR2 reads SQIVND (reference sequence). CDR3 length: 14 residues. The full variable domain, with the rest looked up from reference TRBV19 and TRBJ1-1, is DGGITQSPKYLFRKEGQNVTLSCEQNLNHDAMYWYRQDPGQGLRLIYYSQIVNDFQKGDIAEGYSVSREKKESFPLTVTSAQKNPTAFYLCASSIAAMNTEAFFGQGTRLTVV.